This T cell receptor (beta chain) was sequenced in a study of OX40 agonist ivuxolimab in advanced cancers. Repertoires were generated with immunoSEQ multiplex PCR, while TCRdb's copy carries only in-frame clones and drops some. The sample contains tens of thousands of clones, about 90% of which appear only once. This CDR3 is built from 14 residues. Germline loops: CDR1 MNHEY, CDR2 SMNVEV (reference sequence). V lost 2 bases and J 4 bases, leaving 8 bases between the germline ends. The source material was CD4+ or CD8+ T cells sorted from blood, sampled in a trial of the OX40 agonist ivuxolimab. V usage is TRBV27 and J usage is TRBJ1-4; TRBD1 is a possible D gene (5 bases). The source of this sequence is an adult with an advanced solid tumor such as melanoma, head and neck, liver or kidney cancer. CDR3 bases: TGTGCCAGCAGTTTAGGGGCGGGTAATGAAAAACTGTTTTTT. Residues: CASSLGAGNEKLFF.